This TCR beta chain was documented in a study of T cell responses to AZD1222 COVID-19 vaccine. Points on this clone: Its specificity is unknown.

TCRdb's table, derived via immunoSEQ multiplex PCR, lists solely in-frame clones and lacks some. The sample lists tens of thousands of clones; 88% were seen once. Regarding the study as a whole: The reported proportion of spike-specific TCRs targeting unmutated variant regions was nearly half. A mostly white British donor set with more females was recruited, and clonal diversity was possibly underestimated. Vaccine-associated CD4 TCRs spanned spike, dominant at 160-218 and 743-854. Increased Spike-specific TCR breadth and depth were observed after two AZD1222 doses.

The junction had 2 bases not matched to a gene; V was cut back by 1 base and J by 1 base. This CDR3 contains 15 residues. The germline gives CDR1 SGHTA, CDR2 FQGNSA. The clonotype was recovered from an adult in good health. The starting material was peripheral blood, obtained on day 0 of MenACWY control vaccination. This rearrangement joins TRBV7-2 to TRBJ1-1; TRBD1 agrees at 8 bases. The DNA of the CDR3 is TGTGCCAGCAGCTTAGGGGGACAGGAGAACACTGAAGCTTTCTTT. It codes for CASSLGGQENTEAFF. The variable domain in full, completed from reference TRBV7-2 and TRBJ1-1, reads GAGVSQSPSNKVTEKGKDVELRCDPISGHTALYWYRQSLGQGLEFLIYFQGNSAPDKSGLPSDRFSAERTGGSVSTLTIQRTQQEDSAVYLCASSLGGQENTEAFFGQGTRLTVV.